This T cell receptor (beta chain) was identified in a study of beta chain features in type 1 diabetes. Study overall: The examined sorted cells totaled approximately 100 million across samples.

In germline, CDR1 is SSHAT, CDR2 FNYEAQ (reference sequence). This CDR3 has 15 residues. Expressed TCRB transcripts were sequenced because the isolated RNA had all been reverse transcribed beforehand. TCRdb keeps only in-frame clones here, not all; method: immunoSEQ multiplex PCR. In the table there are some 330,000 clones, 10% to 15% of which are singletons. There are a few counts of this clone. As yet, its antigen is unknown. A read error may account for a junction end that differs from germline. Sorting based on CD45RO/CCR7/CD25/CD127/CD95/CD27 separated CD4+ naive, central memory, regulatory and stem cell-like memory cells. Study-wide results and limits: Researchers report that Type 1 diabetes patients had moderately but significantly shorter TCRB CDR3s across all four CD4+ subsets. There was no resolution here of whether HLA type influences TCRB rearrangement.

The TCR comes from a woman in her late teens or twenties with type 1 diabetes. The sequenced material came from naive CD4+ T cells from blood. The chain carries TRBV7-7 and TRBJ2-2; D possibly corresponds to TRBD1 (5 bases). The CDR3 sequence is CASSLEGVNTGELFF. CDR3 bases: TGTGCTAGCAGCTTAGAAGGGGTGAACACCGGGGAGCTGTTTTTT.